These T cell receptor beta chains were read from a single sample in a study of graft-versus-host responses after intestinal transplantation. Here immunoSEQ multiplex PCR was the method, and the copy in TCRdb shows in-frame clones only, minus some. The sample holds about 120,000 clones; approximately 92% are singletons and the top ten take 0.095% to 0.15%. Which antigens these TCRs recognize remains unknown. The sample consisted of unstimulated CD4+ T cells sorted from spleen or lymph node cells, taken before intestinal transplant. These receptors were taken from a human donor who received an intestinal transplant. Each CDR3 is given with its conserved first and last residue. Each record gives: clone size, J gene, D gene, V gene, CDR3 DNA, CDR3 protein. D genes are given only for firm matches. Size is omitted from some rows. Given values are once, few, many or a class for expanded clones.

clone size: few; J gene: TRBJ1-5; D gene: TRBD1; V gene: TRBV19; CDR3 DNA: TGTGCCAGTAGTATCCGAACAGGGGCCAATCAGCCCCAGCATTTT; CDR3 protein: CASSIRTGANQPQHF
clone size: -; J gene: TRBJ2-7; D gene: -; V gene: TRBV9; CDR3 DNA: TGTGCCAGCAGCGTAGAGGTCAGTACCTACGAGCAGTACTTC; CDR3 protein: CASSVEVSTYEQYF
clone size: -; J gene: TRBJ1-5; D gene: TRBD1; V gene: TRBV7-3; CDR3 DNA: TGTGCCAGCAGCTTAGGGGGACAGGGAAGAAAACAGCCCCAGCATTTT; CDR3 protein: CASSLGGQGRKQPQHF
clone size: -; J gene: TRBJ1-1; D gene: TRBD1; V gene: TRBV6-5; CDR3 DNA: TGTGCCAGCAGTTATAACAGGGGGAGGACTGAAGCTTTCTTT; CDR3 protein: CASSYNRGRTEAFF
clone size: -; J gene: TRBJ2-7; D gene: -; V gene: TRBV9; CDR3 DNA: TGTGCCAGCAGCTCAACACAGACTGGCTACGAGCAGTACTTC; CDR3 protein: CASSSTQTGYEQYF
clone size: -; J gene: TRBJ2-7; D gene: -; V gene: TRBV28; CDR3 DNA: TGTGCCAGCAGTTTGGGACGGGGAGAGCAGTACTTC; CDR3 protein: CASSLGRGEQYF
clone size: -; J gene: TRBJ2-7; D gene: TRBD2; V gene: TRBV6-5; CDR3 DNA: TGTGCCAGCAGTTACTCTCGACTAGCAGACTACGAGCAGTACTTC; CDR3 protein: CASSYSRLADYEQYF
clone size: -; J gene: TRBJ2-3; D gene: -; V gene: TRBV5-1; CDR3 DNA: TGCGCCAGCGACCGGTTGGGACGGACTAGCACAGATACGCAGTATTTT; CDR3 protein: CASDRLGRTSTDTQYF
clone size: -; J gene: TRBJ1-5; D gene: -; V gene: TRBV20-1; CDR3 DNA: TGCAGTGCTACCAATCAGCCCCAGCATTTT; CDR3 protein: CSATNQPQHF
clone size: few; J gene: TRBJ2-3; D gene: -; V gene: TRBV19; CDR3 DNA: TGTGCCAGCCAAAGGGGAGCGCGCACAGATACGCAGTATTTT; CDR3 protein: CASQRGARTDTQYF
clone size: -; J gene: TRBJ1-3; D gene: -; V gene: TRBV13; CDR3 DNA: TGTGCCAGCAGCTTGAGGGAGTCAGCTGGAAACACCATATATTTT; CDR3 protein: CASSLRESAGNTIYF
clone size: once; J gene: TRBJ2-2; D gene: -; V gene: TRBV5-8; CDR3 DNA: TGTGCCAGCAGCTTGGGAGGGTTGCGCCCGAACACCGGGGAGCTGTTTTTT; CDR3 protein: CASSLGGLRPNTGELFF
clone size: -; J gene: TRBJ1-2; D gene: TRBD1; V gene: TRBV7-3; CDR3 DNA: TGTGCCAGCAGCTTAAAAGGAGCTGACAGGGCAAATGGCTACACCTTC; CDR3 protein: CASSLKGADRANGYTF
clone size: -; J gene: TRBJ1-2; D gene: TRBD1; V gene: TRBV19; CDR3 DNA: TGTGCCAGTAGTATACGTGCAGGGGGCGCGATTTATGGCTACACCTTC; CDR3 protein: CASSIRAGGAIYGYTF
clone size: -; J gene: TRBJ1-2; D gene: -; V gene: TRBV7-2; CDR3 DNA: TGTACCAGCAGCTTACGCGGGGGGCAGAGCTATGGCTACACCTTC; CDR3 protein: CTSSLRGGQSYGYTF
clone size: -; J gene: TRBJ2-7; D gene: TRBD1; V gene: TRBV11-3; CDR3 DNA: TGTGCCAGCAGCCGCTCAGGGGGCCGGCAGCAGTACTTC; CDR3 protein: CASSRSGGRQQYF
clone size: -; J gene: TRBJ1-1; D gene: -; V gene: TRBV6-1; CDR3 DNA: TGTGCCAGCAGCGTACAGTACATGAACACTGAAGCTTTCTTT; CDR3 protein: CASSVQYMNTEAFF
clone size: -; J gene: TRBJ1-3; D gene: -; V gene: TRBV6-1; CDR3 DNA: TGTGCCAGCAGTAGGAAGGTTGCCTCTGGAAACACCATATATTTT; CDR3 protein: CASSRKVASGNTIYF
clone size: -; J gene: TRBJ2-3; D gene: -; V gene: TRBV4-2; CDR3 DNA: TGTGCCAGCAGCCAAGAGAGGAGGGGGAGGCGCACAGATACGCAGTATTTT; CDR3 protein: CASSQERRGRRTDTQYF